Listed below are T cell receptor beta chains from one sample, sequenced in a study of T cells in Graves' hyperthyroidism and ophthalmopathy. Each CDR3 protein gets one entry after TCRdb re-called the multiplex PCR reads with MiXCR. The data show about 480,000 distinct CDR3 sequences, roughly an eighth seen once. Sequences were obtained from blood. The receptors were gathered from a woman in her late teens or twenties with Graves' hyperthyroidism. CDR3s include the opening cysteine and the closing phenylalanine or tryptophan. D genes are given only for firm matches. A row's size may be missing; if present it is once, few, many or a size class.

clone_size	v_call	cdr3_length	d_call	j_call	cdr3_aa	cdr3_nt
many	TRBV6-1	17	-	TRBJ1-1	CASSEKAMGTGNTEAFF	TGTGCCAGCAGTGAAAAGGCAATGGGAACAGGGAACACTGAAGCTTTCTTT
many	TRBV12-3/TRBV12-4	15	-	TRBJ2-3	CASSPVGGPTDTQYF	TGTGCCAGCAGCCCCGTGGGGGGGCCCACAGATACGCAGTATTTT
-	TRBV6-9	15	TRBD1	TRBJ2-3	CASVLAGGYNQPQYF	TGTGCCAGCGTTTTGGCAGGGGGATACAATCAGCCCCAGTATTTT
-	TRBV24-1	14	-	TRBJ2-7	CATSDPGKDHEQYF	TGTGCCACCAGTGATCCGGGAAAGGACCACGAGCAGTACTTC
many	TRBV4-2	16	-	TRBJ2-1	CASSQLRSRGYNEQFF	TGTGCCAGCAGCCAACTGAGATCAAGGGGCTACAATGAGCAGTTCTTC
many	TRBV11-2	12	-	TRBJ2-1	CASSTGGGQPFF	TGTGCCAGCAGCACGGGGGGGGGACAGCCGTTCTTC
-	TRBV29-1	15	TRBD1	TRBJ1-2	CSVEDLTGDTYGYTF	TGCAGCGTTGAAGATCTTACAGGGGATACCTATGGCTACACCTTC
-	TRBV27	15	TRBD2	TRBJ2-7	CASSLSWTSVYEQYF	TGTGCCAGCAGTTTAAGCTGGACTAGTGTTTACGAGCAGTACTTC
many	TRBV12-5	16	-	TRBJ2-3	CASGSEGVPHTDTQYF	TGTGCTAGTGGTTCCGAGGGGGTCCCGCACACAGATACGCAGTATTTT
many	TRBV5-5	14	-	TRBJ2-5	CASSRRGGKETQYF	TGTGCCAGCAGCAGGAGGGGCGGAAAAGAGACCCAGTACTTC
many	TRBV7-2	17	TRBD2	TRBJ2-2	CASFPRGGRVDTGELFF	TGTGCCAGCTTCCCCCGCGGCGGGAGGGTAGACACCGGGGAGCTGTTTTTT
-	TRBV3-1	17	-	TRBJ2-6	CASSQDGTNSGANVLTF	TGTGCCAGCAGCCAAGACGGGACAAACTCTGGGGCCAACGTCCTGACTTTC
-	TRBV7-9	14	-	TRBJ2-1	CASSLGRQTDEQFF	TGTGCCAGCAGCTTAGGGAGGCAGACCGATGAGCAGTTCTTC
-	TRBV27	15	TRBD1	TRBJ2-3	CASTSGGAGTGTQYF	TGTGCCAGCACCTCAGGGGGCGCGGGAACAGGTACGCAGTATTTT
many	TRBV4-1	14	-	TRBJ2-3	CASSLRLEIDTQYF	TGCGCCAGCAGCCTGAGACTAGAAATAGATACGCAGTATTTT
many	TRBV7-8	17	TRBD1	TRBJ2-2	CASSYGVGQGAAGELFF	TGTGCCAGCAGCTACGGCGTGGGACAGGGGGCCGCCGGGGAGCTGTTTTTT
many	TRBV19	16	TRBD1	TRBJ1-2	CASSIPAGTGNYGYTF	TGTGCCAGTAGTATCCCCGCCGGGACAGGGAACTATGGCTACACCTTC
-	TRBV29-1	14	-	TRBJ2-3	CSVEGAGPTDTQYF	TGCAGCGTTGAGGGGGCGGGACCCACAGATACGCAGTATTTT
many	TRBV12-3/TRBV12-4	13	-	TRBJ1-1	CASRLGGSTEAFF	TGTGCCAGCAGGTTGGGGGGGTCCACTGAAGCTTTCTTT
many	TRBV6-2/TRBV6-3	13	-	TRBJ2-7	CASSSRISYEQYF	TGTGCCAGCAGCTCACGCATCTCCTACGAGCAGTACTTC
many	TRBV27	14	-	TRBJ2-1	CASSHKDVGNEQFF	TGTGCCAGCAGCCACAAGGATGTAGGGAATGAGCAGTTCTTC
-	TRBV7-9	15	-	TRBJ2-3	CASSNEAVSTDTQYF	TGTGCCAGCAGCAATGAAGCCGTTAGCACAGATACGCAGTATTTT
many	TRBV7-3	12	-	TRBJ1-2	CASSQGWDGYTF	TGTGCCAGCAGCCAGGGTTGGGATGGCTACACCTTC
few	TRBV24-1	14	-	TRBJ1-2	CATSDYDSYYGYTF	TGTGCCACCAGTGACTACGACAGCTACTATGGCTACACCTTC
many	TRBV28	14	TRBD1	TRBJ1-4	CASRLGQGNGKLFF	TGTGCCAGCAGGCTTGGACAGGGAAACGGAAAACTGTTTTTT
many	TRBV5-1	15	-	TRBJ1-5	CASSLGGYSNQPQHF	TGTGCCAGCAGCTTGGGGGGGTATAGCAATCAGCCCCAGCATTTT
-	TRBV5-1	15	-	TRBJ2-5	CASSPGGSEWETQYF	TGCGCCAGCAGCCCCGGTGGGTCCGAATGGGAGACCCAGTACTTC
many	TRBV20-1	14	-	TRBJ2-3	CSATQGRGGDTQYF	TGCAGTGCTACCCAGGGGCGAGGTGGAGATACGCAGTATTTT
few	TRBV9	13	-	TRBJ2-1	CASSVAVGNEQFF	TGTGCCAGCAGCGTAGCTGTAGGGAATGAGCAGTTCTTC
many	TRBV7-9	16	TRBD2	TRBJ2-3	CASSLYYGRSTDTQYF	TGTGCCAGCAGCCTGTATTACGGGAGGAGCACAGATACGCAGTATTTT
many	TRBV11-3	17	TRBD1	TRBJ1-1	CASSPHHPTGGVTEAFF	TGTGCCAGCAGCCCTCACCACCCGACAGGGGGTGTCACTGAAGCTTTCTTT
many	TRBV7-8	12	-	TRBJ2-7	CASGAISYEQYF	TGTGCCAGTGGAGCTATTTCCTACGAGCAGTACTTC
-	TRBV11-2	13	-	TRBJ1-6	CASSTVFNSPLHF	TGTGCCAGCAGCACAGTTTTCAATTCACCCCTCCACTTT
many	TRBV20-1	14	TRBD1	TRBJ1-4	CSASLTGVDEKLFF	TGCAGTGCTAGCCTAACAGGGGTTGACGAAAAACTGTTTTTT
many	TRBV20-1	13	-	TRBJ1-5	CSARAALGQPQHF	TGCAGTGCTAGAGCCGCACTGGGGCAGCCCCAGCATTTT
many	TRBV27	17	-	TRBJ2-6	CASSGSTFSSGANVLTF	TGTGCCAGCAGCGGGTCGACCTTTTCCTCTGGGGCCAACGTCCTGACTTTC
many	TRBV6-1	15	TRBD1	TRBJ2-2	CASRTGTGGTGELFF	TGTGCCAGCAGAACGGGGACAGGGGGGACCGGGGAGCTGTTTTTT
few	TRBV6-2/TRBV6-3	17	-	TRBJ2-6	CASKKGWQDSGANVLTF	TGTGCCAGCAAGAAGGGGTGGCAAGACTCTGGGGCCAACGTCCTGACTTTC
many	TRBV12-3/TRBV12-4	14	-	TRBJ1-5	CASSFTGVGQPQHF	TGTGCCAGCAGTTTTACGGGGGTGGGTCAGCCCCAGCATTTT
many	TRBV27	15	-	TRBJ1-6	CASTQDLTYNSPLHF	TGTGCCAGCACCCAGGACCTTACCTATAATTCACCCCTCCACTTT
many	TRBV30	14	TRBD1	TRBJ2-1	CAWTWDRAYNEQFF	TGTGCCTGGACTTGGGACAGGGCATACAATGAGCAGTTCTTC
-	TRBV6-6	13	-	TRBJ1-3	CASSYSGRNTIYF	TGTGCCAGCAGTTACTCGGGCAGAAACACCATATATTTT
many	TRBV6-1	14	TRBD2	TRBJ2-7	CASRLAGGTYEQYF	TGTGCCAGCAGGCTAGCGGGAGGGACCTACGAGCAGTACTTC
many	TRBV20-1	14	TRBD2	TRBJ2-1	CSARGRELYNEQFF	TGCAGTGCCCGCGGGAGGGAACTTTACAATGAGCAGTTCTTC
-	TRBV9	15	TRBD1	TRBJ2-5	CASSAGTGGEETQYF	TGTGCCAGCAGCGCAGGGACAGGGGGCGAGGAGACCCAGTACTTC
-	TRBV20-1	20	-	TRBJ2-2	CSARNYMNRALLIYTGELFF	TGCAGTGCTCGAAACTACATGAACCGCGCCTTGTTGATTTACACCGGGGAGCTGTTTTTT
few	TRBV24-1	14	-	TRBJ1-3	CATSDPPTGNTIYF	TGTGCCACCAGTGATCCTCCCACCGGAAACACCATATATTTT
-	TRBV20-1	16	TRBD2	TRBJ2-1	CSARRGSGRTYNEQFF	TGCAGTGCTAGACGCGGTAGCGGGAGAACCTACAATGAGCAGTTCTTC
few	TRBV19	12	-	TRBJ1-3	CASSIQGYTIYF	TGTGCCAGTAGTATTCAGGGTTACACCATATATTTT
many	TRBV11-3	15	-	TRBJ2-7	CASSSLLAGIYEQYF	TGTGCCAGCAGCTCCCTTCTAGCAGGTATCTACGAGCAGTACTTC
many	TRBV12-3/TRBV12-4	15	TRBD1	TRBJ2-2	CASTSPPGGAGELFF	TGTGCCAGCACCAGCCCCCCAGGGGGTGCCGGGGAGCTGTTTTTT
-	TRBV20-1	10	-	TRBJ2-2	CSVRDRELFF	TGCAGTGTAAGAGACCGGGAGCTGTTTTTT
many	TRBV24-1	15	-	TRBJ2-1	CATSDPSGLGNEQFF	TGTGCCACCAGTGACCCGTCGGGGCTGGGCAATGAGCAGTTCTTC
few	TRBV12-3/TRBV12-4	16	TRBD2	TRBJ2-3	CASSHVAGGKTDTQYF	TGTGCCAGCAGCCATGTAGCGGGGGGCAAGACAGATACGCAGTATTTT
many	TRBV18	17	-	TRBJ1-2	CASSPRDIPFGHYGYTF	TGTGCCAGCTCACCCCGGGACATCCCGTTTGGCCACTATGGCTACACCTTC
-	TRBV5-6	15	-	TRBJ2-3	CASSAGLRSTDTQYF	TGTGCCAGCAGCGCGGGACTCCGGAGCACAGATACGCAGTATTTT
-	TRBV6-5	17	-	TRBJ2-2	CASSYPQSNPNTGELFF	TGTGCCAGCAGTTACCCCCAGAGCAACCCGAACACCGGGGAGCTGTTTTTT
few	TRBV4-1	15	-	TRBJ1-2	CASSQEGARGYGYTF	TGCGCCAGCAGCCAAGAGGGGGCCAGGGGTTATGGCTACACCTTC
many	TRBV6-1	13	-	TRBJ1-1	CASSEPPYDEAFF	TGTGCCAGCAGTGAACCCCCATATGATGAAGCTTTCTTT
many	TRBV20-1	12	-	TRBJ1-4	CSASRPNEKLFF	TGCAGTGCTAGCCGTCCTAATGAAAAACTGTTTTTT